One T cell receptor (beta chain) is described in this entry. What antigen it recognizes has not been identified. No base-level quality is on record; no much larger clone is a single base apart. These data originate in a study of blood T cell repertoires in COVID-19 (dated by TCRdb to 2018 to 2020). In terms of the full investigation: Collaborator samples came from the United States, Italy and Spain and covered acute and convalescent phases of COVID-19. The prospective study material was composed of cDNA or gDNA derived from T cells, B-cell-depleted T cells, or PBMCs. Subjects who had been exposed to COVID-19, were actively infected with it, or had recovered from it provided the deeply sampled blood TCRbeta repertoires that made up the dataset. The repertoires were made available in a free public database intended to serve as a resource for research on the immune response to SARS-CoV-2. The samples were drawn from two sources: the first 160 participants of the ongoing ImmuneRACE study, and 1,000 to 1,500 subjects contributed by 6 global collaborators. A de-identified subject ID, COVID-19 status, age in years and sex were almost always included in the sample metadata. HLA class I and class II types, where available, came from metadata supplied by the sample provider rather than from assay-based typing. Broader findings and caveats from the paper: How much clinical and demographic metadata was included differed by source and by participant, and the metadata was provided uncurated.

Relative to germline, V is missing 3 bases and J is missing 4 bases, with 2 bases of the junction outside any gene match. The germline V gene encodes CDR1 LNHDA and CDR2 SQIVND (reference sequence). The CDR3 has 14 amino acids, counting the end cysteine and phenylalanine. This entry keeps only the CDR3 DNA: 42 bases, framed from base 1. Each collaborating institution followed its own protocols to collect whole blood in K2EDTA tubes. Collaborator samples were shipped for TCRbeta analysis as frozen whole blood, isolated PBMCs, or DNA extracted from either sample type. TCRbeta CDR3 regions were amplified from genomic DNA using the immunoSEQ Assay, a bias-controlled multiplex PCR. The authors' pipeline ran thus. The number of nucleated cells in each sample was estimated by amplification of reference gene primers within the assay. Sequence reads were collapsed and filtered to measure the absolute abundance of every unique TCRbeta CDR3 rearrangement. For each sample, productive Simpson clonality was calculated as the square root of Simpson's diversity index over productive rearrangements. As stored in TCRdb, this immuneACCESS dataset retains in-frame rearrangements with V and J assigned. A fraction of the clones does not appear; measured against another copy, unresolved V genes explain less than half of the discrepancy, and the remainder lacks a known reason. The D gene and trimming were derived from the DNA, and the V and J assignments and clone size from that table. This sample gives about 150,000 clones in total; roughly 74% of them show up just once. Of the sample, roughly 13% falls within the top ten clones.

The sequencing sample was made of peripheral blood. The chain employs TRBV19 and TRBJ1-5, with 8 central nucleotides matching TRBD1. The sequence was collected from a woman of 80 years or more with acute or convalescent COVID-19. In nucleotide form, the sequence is TGTGCCAGTAGTATCCGGACAGGGAATCAGCCCCAGCATTTT. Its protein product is CASSIRTGNQPQHF.